The source of this TCR beta chain is a study of CD8 T cells in ankylosing spondylitis. Concerning this clonotype itself: Its antigen remains unknown.

In making TCR beta libraries, quantitative 5'-RACE with molecular barcodes was used. MiXCR was run by TCRdb on the 5' RACE reads, yielding one entry per CDR3 protein. The sample lists some 33,000 distinct CDR3 sequences; 14% were seen once. The germline V gene has CDR1 MDHEN and CDR2 SYDVKM. The V end was cut by 8 bases, the J end by 5 bases, with 12 bases between. The CDR3 is made up of 12 amino acids. Overall study findings and caveats: Disease-linked clones reportedly concentrated significantly in matched ankylosing spondylitis synovial fluid.

The source material was blood. The gene calls are TRBV28 and TRBJ1-1; no clear D gene. This TCR derives from a male donor with ankylosing spondylitis or in good health (not recorded which). CDR3 region: CASGPLKTEAFF. The CDR3 nucleotides read TGTGCCAGCGGCCCCCTTAAAACTGAAGCTTTCTTT.